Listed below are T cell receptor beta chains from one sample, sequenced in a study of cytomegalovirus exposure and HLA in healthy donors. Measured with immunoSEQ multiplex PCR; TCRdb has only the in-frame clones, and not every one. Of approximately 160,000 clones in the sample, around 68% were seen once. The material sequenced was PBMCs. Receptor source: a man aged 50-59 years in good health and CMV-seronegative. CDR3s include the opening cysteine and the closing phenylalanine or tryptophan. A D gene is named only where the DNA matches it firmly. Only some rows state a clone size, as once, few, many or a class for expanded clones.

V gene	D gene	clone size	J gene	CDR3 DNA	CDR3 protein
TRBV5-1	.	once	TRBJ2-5	TGCGCCAGCAGCTTGCCTGCGGCCCAAGAGACCCAGTACTTC	CASSLPAAQETQYF
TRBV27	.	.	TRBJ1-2	TGTGCCAGCAGTTTCGGCCAGGGGAGATGGGGCTACACCTTC	CASSFGQGRWGYTF
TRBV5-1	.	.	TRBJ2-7	TGCGCCAGCAGCCTAGACCTCCTAAGCTCCTACGAGCAGTACTTC	CASSLDLLSSYEQYF
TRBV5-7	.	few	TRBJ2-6	TGTGCCAGCAGCCCATTTCGGGGGTCTGGGGCCAACGTCCTGACTTTC	CASSPFRGSGANVLTF
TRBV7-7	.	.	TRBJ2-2	TGTGCCAGCAGCTCGACAGTTGCCACCGGGGAGCTGTTTTTT	CASSSTVATGELFF
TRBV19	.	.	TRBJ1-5	TGTGCCAGTAGTATTGATCGGTTACGGCAGCCCCAGCATTTT	CASSIDRLRQPQHF
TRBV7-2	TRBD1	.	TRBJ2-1	TGTGCCAGCAGCTTAGAGGGGACAGCCTTTTACAATGAGCAGTTCTTC	CASSLEGTAFYNEQFF
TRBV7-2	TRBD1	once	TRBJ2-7	TGTGCCAGCAGTAAGGACAGGGGGCGATACGAGCAGTACTTC	CASSKDRGRYEQYF
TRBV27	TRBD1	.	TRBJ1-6	TGTGCCAGCAGTGCTCGACGGGACAGGGTAGTAGGGACCTATAATTCACCCCTCCACTTT	CASSARRDRVVGTYNSPLHF
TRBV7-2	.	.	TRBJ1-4	TGTGCCAGCAGCTCCAGGGCGACTAATGAAAAACTGTTTTTT	CASSSRATNEKLFF
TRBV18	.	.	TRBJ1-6	TGTGCCAGCTCACCACAGGAGACTAATTCACCCCTCCACTTT	CASSPQETNSPLHF
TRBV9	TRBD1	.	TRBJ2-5	TGTGCCAGCGGGGACGGGACAGTTGAGGAGACCCAGTACTTC	CASGDGTVEETQYF
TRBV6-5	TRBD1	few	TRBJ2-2	TGTGCCAGCAGTTCCCATCAGGGGGCCAACACCGGGGAGCTGTTTTTT	CASSSHQGANTGELFF
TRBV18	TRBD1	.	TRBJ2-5	TGTGCCAGCTCGGCCGTACAGGGGTGGGAAGAGACCCAGTACTTC	CASSAVQGWEETQYF
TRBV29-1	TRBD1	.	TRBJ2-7	TGCAGCGCCGGCAGGGACAGGGCTGGCGAGCAGTACTTC	CSAGRDRAGEQYF
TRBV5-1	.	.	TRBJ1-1	TGCGCCAGCAGCTTGGACCAGGATGAAGCTTTCTTT	CASSLDQDEAFF
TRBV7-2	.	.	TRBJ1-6	TGTGCCAGCAGCTCATCGACAGTCCTCACCCTCCACTTT	CASSSSTVLTLHF
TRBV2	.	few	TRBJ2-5	TGTGCCAGCAGTCTGGCCCGGGGGTGGTACCAAGAGACCCAGTACTTC	CASSLARGWYQETQYF
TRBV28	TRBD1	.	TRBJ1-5	TGTGCCAGCAGCCCTCCGACAGGGAATAGCAATCAGCCCCAGCATTTT	CASSPPTGNSNQPQHF
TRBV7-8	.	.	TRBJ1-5	TGTGCCAGCAGCTTAGCGCGACACGGCAATCAGCCCCAGCATTTT	CASSLARHGNQPQHF
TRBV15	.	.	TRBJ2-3	TGTGCCACCAGCGGGGGGTACGGGGTTGGCGATACGCAGTATTTT	CATSGGYGVGDTQYF
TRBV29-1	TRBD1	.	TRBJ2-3	TGCAGCGTTGACAGGGGGTCGGCAGATACGCAGTATTTT	CSVDRGSADTQYF
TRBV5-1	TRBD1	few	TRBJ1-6	TGCGCCAGCAGCTTGGAGGGACAGGGGATTGGTTCACCCCTCCACTTT	CASSLEGQGIGSPLHF
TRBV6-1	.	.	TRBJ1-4	TGTGCCAGCAGGGGTCCAGGGGCCCCTTGGGAAAAACTGTTTTTT	CASRGPGAPWEKLFF
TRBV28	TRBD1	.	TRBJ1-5	TGTGCCAGCAGCCGGGACAGGCCAAACAATCAGCCCCAGCATTTT	CASSRDRPNNQPQHF
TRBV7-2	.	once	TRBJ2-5	TGTGCCAGCAGCTTAGGGCCAGAAGAGACCCAGTACTTC	CASSLGPEETQYF
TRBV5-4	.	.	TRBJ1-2	TGTGCCAGCAGCTTGGAACGGAGTGATGGCTACACCTTC	CASSLERSDGYTF
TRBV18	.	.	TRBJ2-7	TGTGCCAGCTCACCACAACTGGGGGGTCACGAGCAGTACTTC	CASSPQLGGHEQYF
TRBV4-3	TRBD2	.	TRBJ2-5	TGCGCCAGCAGCCTTGGAAGCGGCGGGGGGCAAGAGACCCAGTACTTC	CASSLGSGGGQETQYF
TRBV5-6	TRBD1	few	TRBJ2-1	TGTGCCAGCAGCAGAAGACAGGGGGTGTGGAATGAGCAGTTCTTC	CASSRRQGVWNEQFF
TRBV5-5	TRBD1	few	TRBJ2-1	TGTGCCAGCAGCTCGGGACAGTGGGAGTACAATGAGCAGTTCTTC	CASSSGQWEYNEQFF
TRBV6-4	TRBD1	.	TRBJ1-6	TGTGCCAGCAGTTCGGACAGGGGTTCACCCCTCCACTTT	CASSSDRGSPLHF
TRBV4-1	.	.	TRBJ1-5	TGCGCCAGCAGCCTCCGGTTCGGGAGCAATCAGCCCCAGCATTTT	CASSLRFGSNQPQHF
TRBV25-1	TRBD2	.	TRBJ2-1	TGTGCCAGCAGTGACCAGACTAGCGGGGGGGCCGATGAGCAGTTCTTC	CASSDQTSGGADEQFF
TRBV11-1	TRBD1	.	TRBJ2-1	TGTGCCAGCAGCCCCGGGACAGGGGGTTACAATGAGCAGTTCTTC	CASSPGTGGYNEQFF
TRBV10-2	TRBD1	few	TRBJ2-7	TGCGCCAGCAGTGCCTTGGTATTACGGGACAGACCCTACGAGCAGTACTTC	CASSALVLRDRPYEQYF
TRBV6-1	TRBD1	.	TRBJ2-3	TGTGCCAGCTCGGCGGGACAGGGGGTGACAGATACGCAGTATTTT	CASSAGQGVTDTQYF
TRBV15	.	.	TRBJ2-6	TGTGCCACCAGCACGGAAGGGGTTACACTCTCTGGGGCCAACGTCCTGACTTTC	CATSTEGVTLSGANVLTF
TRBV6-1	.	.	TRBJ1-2	TGTGCCAGCAGCGACGTAGCTGGCTATGGCTACACCTTC	CASSDVAGYGYTF
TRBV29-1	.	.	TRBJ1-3	TGCAGCGTCCTACAGGACTCTGGAAACACCATATATTTT	CSVLQDSGNTIYF
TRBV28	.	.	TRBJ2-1	TGTGCCAGCTCGCCCCCCCCGACAGGTTTTAGCTCCTACAATGAGCAGTTCTTC	CASSPPPTGFSSYNEQFF
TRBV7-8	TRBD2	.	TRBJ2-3	TGTGCCAGCAGCCCGACTAGCGGACTACTCACAGATACGCAGTATTTT	CASSPTSGLLTDTQYF
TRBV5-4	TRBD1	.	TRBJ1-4	TGTGCCAGCAGCTTAACAGGGGGCGGAGGAAAACTGTTTTTT	CASSLTGGGGKLFF
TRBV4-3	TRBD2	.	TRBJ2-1	TGCGCCAGCAGCCAAGACCCAGCGGGGGGTTTCAATGAGCAGTTCTTC	CASSQDPAGGFNEQFF
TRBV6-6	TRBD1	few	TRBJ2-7	TGTGCCAGCAGGCTCCAGGGGGCCCAAAGCTCCTACGAGCAGTACTTC	CASRLQGAQSSYEQYF
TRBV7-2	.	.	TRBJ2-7	TGTGCCAGCAGCTCCAGCGGGGGACAGGGAGGAGGCGAGCAGTACTTC	CASSSSGGQGGGEQYF
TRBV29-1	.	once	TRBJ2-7	TGCAGCGTTGCCCATCCGGGCCGGGGGTACGAGCAGTACTTC	CSVAHPGRGYEQYF
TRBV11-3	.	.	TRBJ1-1	TGTGCCAGCAGCCCGACACCGAACACTGAAGCTTTCTTT	CASSPTPNTEAFF
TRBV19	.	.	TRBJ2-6	TGTGCCAGTACCTTTGGGCGGGCGTTAGGCTCTGGGGCCAACGTCCTGACTTTC	CASTFGRALGSGANVLTF
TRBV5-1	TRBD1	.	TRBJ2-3	TGCGCCAGCAACGGACAGGGGAAGACAGATACGCAGTATTTT	CASNGQGKTDTQYF
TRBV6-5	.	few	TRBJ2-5	TGTGCCAGCAGTTACAAGGGGATAGAGACCCAGTACTTC	CASSYKGIETQYF
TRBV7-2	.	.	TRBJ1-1	TGTGCCAGCAGCCCTACCGGTCACTCGGCGGGTGAAGCTTTCTTT	CASSPTGHSAGEAFF
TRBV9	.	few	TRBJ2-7	TGTGCCAGCAGCGTAGGCGGAGGGCACAGAGACGAGCAGTACTTC	CASSVGGGHRDEQYF
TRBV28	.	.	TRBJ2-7	TGTGCCAGCAGTTTAGGGCCAACCTACGAGCAGTACTTC	CASSLGPTYEQYF
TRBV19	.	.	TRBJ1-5	TGTGCCAGTAGACAGGCCGCAGGTCAGCCCCAGCATTTT	CASRQAAGQPQHF
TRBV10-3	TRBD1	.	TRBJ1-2	TGTGCCATCAGGCAGGGGGAAGCTGGCTATGGCTACACCTTC	CAIRQGEAGYGYTF
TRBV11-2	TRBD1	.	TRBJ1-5	TGTGCCAGCAGCACGGGACAGGGGGCTAGCAATCAGCCCCAGCATTTT	CASSTGQGASNQPQHF